This TCR beta chain was captured in a study of PD-L1 blockade in urothelial cancer. Study at large: Males with bladder-origin urothelial cancer constituted about nine tenths of the roughly 29 patients. Median T cell yield per blood sample was over 130,000 cells. Blood analysis was done at 3 weeks (second dose) and 6 weeks after treatment began. Regarding the study as a whole: At the 3-week point, tumor-associated blood clones expanded more in durable-benefit patients.

CDR3 length: 14 amino acids. Per the germline V gene, CDR1 is SGHTA and CDR2 is FQGNSA. The V end lost 1 base, the J end lost 4 bases, and 8 bases lay between the germline ends. A word on this clone: Its matching antigen is unknown.

TCRdb keeps only in-frame clones here, not all; method: immunoSEQ multiplex PCR. Among tens of thousands of clones, more than 85% were seen once, and the ten largest hold approximately 2%. The sequence derives from a man aged 45-65 years with urothelial cancer. The chain is built from TRBV7-2 and TRBJ2-1, with D perhaps matching TRBD1 (5 bases). This material consisted of PBMCs, taken around atezolizumab (anti-PD-L1) treatment. The CDR3 here is CASSLGGQYNEQFF. CDR3 nucleotides: TGTGCCAGCAGCTTAGGGGGCCAATACAATGAGCAGTTCTTC.